The 13 T cell receptor beta chains given below trace back to one sample, sequenced in a study of blood T cell repertoires in COVID-19. Repertoires were generated with immunoSEQ multiplex PCR, while TCRdb's copy carries only in-frame clones and drops some. There are roughly 200,000 clones in the sample; 75% to 85% occur only once, and 6% lies in the top ten. The specimen was peripheral blood. The source is a woman aged 35 to 49 with COVID-19, enrolled during active disease.

This chain joins TRBV7-6 and TRBJ1-2, with 10 bases aligning to TRBD1. Germline V gene lookup returns CDR1 SGHVS and CDR2 FNYEAQ. The CDR3 length is 14 residues. Unmatched junction bases numbered 7, after V lost 4 bases and J lost 8 bases. The CDR3 spells CASSSATGGRGYTF. The CDR3 coding sequence is TGTGCCAGCAGCTCCGCGACAGGGGGCCGAGGCTACACCTTC. The full variable domain, its missing parts supplied by reference TRBV7-6 and TRBJ1-2, is GAGVSQSPRYKVTKRGQDVALRCDPISGHVSLYWYRQALGQGPEFLTYFNYEAQQDKSGLPNDRFSAERPEGSISTLTIQRTEQRDSAMYRCASSSATGGRGYTFGSGTRLTVV.

This chain joins TRBV21-1 and TRBJ1-3; TRBD1, the table's D call, lacks a check against the DNA. TRBV21-1 is listed as a pseudogene. This CDR3 is built from 16 residues. The CDR3 reads CASTTRTGGVGNTIYF. The CDR3 coding sequence is TGTGCCAGCACCACGAGGACAGGGGGCGTCGGAAACACCATATATTTT.

This clone was picked up a small number of times. The V and J genes are TRBV4-2 and TRBJ1-6; D perhaps matches TRBD1 (5 bases). This CDR3 is built from 14 residues. Trimming removed 0 bases at V and 14 bases at J, with 14 bases between. Per germline, CDR1 LGHNA and CDR2 YNFKEQ. The CDR3 nucleotides are TGTGCCAGCAGCCAAGATAGTGGGGGGAAGGCCCTCCACTTT. Encoded protein: CASSQDSGGKALHF.

The chain links TRBV5-1 to TRBJ2-7; TRBD1 might be the D (6 bases). Germline V lookup: CDR1 SGHRS, CDR2 YFSETQ. This CDR3 is built from 13 residues. V dropped 7 bases and J dropped 4 bases, with 15 bases sitting between them. The CDR3 loop is CASQGQSKYEQYF. The DNA of the CDR3 is TGCGCCAGCCAAGGACAGTCGAAGTACGAGCAGTACTTC.

J is TRBJ1-5 and V is TRBV19; TRBD1 matches 9 bases. The CDR3 has 16 residues. The ends lost 4 bases at V and 2 bases at J; junction bases unmatched: 6. Germline V gives CDR1 LNHDA, CDR2 SQIVND (reference sequence). CDR3 sequence (DNA): TGTGCCAGTAGTAAACAGGGGGCTAGGGGCAATCAGCCCCAGCATTTT. Translated: CASSKQGARGNQPQHF. Filled out from reference TRBV19 and TRBJ1-5, the complete variable domain reads DGGITQSPKYLFRKEGQNVTLSCEQNLNHDAMYWYRQDPGQGLRLIYYSQIVNDFQKGDIAEGYSVSREKKESFPLTVTSAQKNPTAFYLCASSKQGARGNQPQHFGDGTRLSIL.

The chain has TRBV11-1 and TRBJ2-1; D is ambiguous. The ends were cut back, 3 bases at V and 6 bases at J, with 15 bases in the middle. The CDR3 contains 15 residues. Germline CDR1 reads SGHAT; CDR2 reads FQDESV (reference sequence). Here the CDR3 reads CASSLARGGFNEQFF. Written as DNA, the CDR3 is TGTGCCAGCAGCTTGGCCCGTGGCGGATTCAATGAGCAGTTCTTC.

V usage is TRBV19 and J usage is TRBJ2-7; D is perhaps TRBD1 (6 bases). The germline CDR1 and CDR2 sequences are LNHDA and SQIVND (reference sequence). With 3 bases removed from V and 4 bases from J, the gap between germline ends came to 13 bases. CDR3 size: 14 residues. CDR3 residues: CASSIGTHNYEQYF. CDR3 bases: TGTGCCAGTAGTATCGGGACACATAATTACGAGCAGTACTTC.

The CDR3 DNA reads TGTGCCAGCAGCTCAGGGCTAGACTACGAGCAGTACTTC. Translation gives CASSSGLDYEQYF. The chain combines TRBV11-3 with TRBJ2-7, with D possibly being TRBD1 (5 bases). This CDR3 region has 13 residues. Between the trimmed V and J ends, which lost 4 bases and 3 bases, there was a span of 10 bases. Germline V gene sequence: CDR1 SGHNT, CDR2 YENEEA.

The chain carries TRBV15 and TRBJ2-4, with D perhaps matching TRBD1 (5 bases). This CDR3 spans 19 amino acids. V lost 1 base and J lost 0, with 19 bases in between. The germline gives CDR1 LNHNV, CDR2 YYDKDF (reference sequence). The CDR3 here is CATSRVLLPVGLAKNIQYF. The DNA for the CDR3 is TGTGCCACCAGCAGAGTACTTCTTCCGGTGGGGCTAGCCAAAAACATTCAGTACTTC.

The chain is built from TRBV11-1 and TRBJ1-2; 8 bases align to TRBD1. Germline V CDR1 and CDR2: SGHAT, FQDESV (reference sequence). The V gene end was trimmed by 5 bases and the J gene end by 4 bases; junction bases not matched to a gene: 9. The CDR3 is 15 residues long. The CDR3 loop reads CASSPRRTGLYGYTF. CDR3 in DNA: TGTGCCAGCAGCCCCCGACGGACAGGGCTCTATGGCTACACCTTC.

V usage is TRBV6-5 and J usage is TRBJ2-1; perhaps TRBD2 as D (6 bases). Germline V gene lookup returns CDR1 MNHEY and CDR2 SVGAGI. The CDR3 contains 16 residues. Trimming took off 0 bases at V and 5 bases at J, with 14 bases between the two ends. CDR3 residues: CASSYSSNLADNEQFF. CDR3 in DNA: TGTGCCAGCAGTTACTCGAGTAATTTAGCGGACAATGAGCAGTTCTTC.

This rearrangement joins TRBV2 to TRBJ2-2, with 10 bases aligning to TRBD2. Germline V lookup: CDR1 SNHLY, CDR2 FYNNEI. The CDR3 runs to 14 residues. V lost 4 bases, J lost 5 bases, and 1 base stayed unmatched. DNA for the CDR3: TGTGCCAGCAGTGTACTAGCGGGAACCGGGGAGCTGTTTTTT. It codes for CASSVLAGTGELFF.

This chain uses TRBV7-2 with TRBJ2-3; possibly TRBD2 for D (7 bases). CDR3 length: 18 amino acids. Germline-derived CDR1 and CDR2 are SGHTA and FQGNSA. V lost 2 bases and J 5 bases, leaving 23 bases between the germline ends. CDR3 residues: CASSLIPQGGGPIDTQYF. In nucleotides, the CDR3 is TGTGCCAGCAGCTTAATACCCCAAGGGGGAGGGCCGATAGATACGCAGTATTTT.